What follows is one T cell receptor (beta chain) and its context. Its specificity is not known. The data belong to a study of cytomegalovirus exposure and HLA in healthy donors. Clones were read by immunoSEQ multiplex PCR, and TCRdb kept only the in-frame ones, dropping some. The table records roughly 200,000 clones, about 89% of them present only once. Study findings and constraints: The authors enumerated over 150 TCR beta chains as linked to cytomegalovirus.

The CDR3 has 12 amino acids. Germline V gene sequence: CDR1 MNHEY, CDR2 SVGAGI. Trimming took 7 bases from V and 7 from J, leaving 14 bases between them. V is TRBV6-5 and J is TRBJ2-7; D not resolved. The sequence was collected from a man younger than 45 in good health and CMV-seropositive. Sequencing was performed on PBMCs. The CDR3 DNA follows: TGTGCCAGCACGAGTTACGGTGGGGAGCAGTACTTC. This codes for CASTSYGGEQYF.